The 7 T cell receptor beta chains below all came from one sample that was sequenced in a study of blood T cells in healthy people across ages. For the second PCR, which ran for 7 to 11 cycles, a sample-barcoded 5' primer and a J-beta primer mix were used. Each CDR3 protein gets one entry after TCRdb re-called the 5' RACE reads with MiXCR. Of 1.5 million to 2 million distinct CDR3 sequences listed, around 42% are singletons. Sequences were obtained from blood. The receptors shown here come from a human donor in good health.

This clonotype turned up a few times. The chain links TRBV10-3 to TRBJ2-3, with no clear D. Germline CDR1 is ENHRY and CDR2 is SYGVKD. The ends were cut back, 0 bases at V and 3 bases at J, with 7 bases in the middle. The CDR3 spans 14 residues. DNA of the CDR3: TGTGCCATCAGTGAGTCGGTGACTACAGATACGCAGTATTTT. Translation gives CAISESVTTDTQYF.

The rearrangement links TRBV29-1 to TRBJ2-1, with a possible D match to TRBD2 (5 bases). V was clipped by 4 bases and J by 4 bases, with 11 bases between them. CDR1 and CDR2 (germline): SQVTM, ANQGSEA. The CDR3 runs to 13 residues. The CDR3 coding sequence is TGCAGCGTTGGAGCTAAGCGGTACAATGAGCAGTTCTTC. As protein: CSVGAKRYNEQFF.

This clonotype was seen more than once but under ten times. CDR3 sequence: CSALTGLAGGNTDTQYF. CDR3 nucleotides: TGCAGTGCTCTAACGGGACTAGCGGGGGGAAACACAGATACGCAGTATTTT. This chain links TRBV20-1 with TRBJ2-3; 15 bases align to TRBD2. Germline lookup yields CDR1 DFQATT and CDR2 SNEGSKA (reference sequence). The CDR3 runs 17 residues. Unmatched junction bases numbered 8, after V lost 5 bases and J lost 2 bases.

This chain links TRBV28 with TRBJ1-2; no clear D. Looked up from germline, CDR1 is MDHEN and CDR2 is SYDVKM. V lost 11 bases to trimming and J lost 6 bases, with 16 bases between them. CDR3 length: 12 amino acids. CDR3 nucleotide sequence: TGTGCCTTAAAGGAGGGAAGGGATGGCTACACCTTC. This sequence encodes CALKEGRDGYTF.

The chain has TRBV20-1 and TRBJ2-7; 7 nucleotides match TRBD2. This CDR3 contains 14 residues. Germline CDR1 is DFQATT and CDR2 is SNEGSKA (reference sequence). V shed 4 bases, J shed 0 bases, and the junction held 6 bases outside the gene matches. The CDR3 DNA follows: TGCAGTGCTATGGTTCCTAGCGGCTCCTACGAGCAGTACTTC. This gives the protein CSAMVPSGSYEQYF.

Regarding this clonotype: The junction shows a germline mismatch at one end, possibly a read error. The J gene is TRBJ2-3, the V gene TRBV7-7; TRBD2 matches 10 bases. The germline CDR1 and CDR2 sequences are SSHAT and FNYEAQ (reference sequence). The CDR3 runs 15 residues. The CDR3: CASSSGTSEADTQYF. The CDR3 bases are TGTGCTAGCAGCTCCGGGACTAGCGAAGCAGATACGCAGTATTTT.

Concerning this clonotype: At one end the junction does not follow the germline gene, possibly because of a read error. The chain is built from TRBV6-2 or TRBV6-3 and TRBJ2-1, with D possibly matching TRBD2 (6 bases). CDR3 length equals 15 residues. The germline gives CDR1 MNHEY, CDR2 SVGEGT. The CDR3 loop reads CTSSANSGIYNEQFF. In DNA form, the CDR3 reads TGTACCAGCAGTGCAAATAGCGGTATATACAATGAGCAGTTCTTC.